These 5 T cell receptor beta chains were all obtained from the same sample, sequenced in a study of human T cells and chemical hapten exposure. MiXCR, applied by TCRdb to the RACE reads, yields one record per CDR3 protein. Of just over 350,000 distinct CDR3 sequences listed, roughly 6% are singletons. The time point denotes: patch test 2, 6 weeks after DPC sensitization. The treatment here: therapeutic diphenylcyclopropenone sensitization with weekly scalp DPC. This sample comprised whole blood, obtained in connection with sensitization to the hapten diphenylcyclopropenone (DPC). These receptors were obtained from a woman under 30 with alopecia areata. Some clones in this sample may be carry-over from other donors' samples.

This chain joins TRBV12-3 or TRBV12-4 and TRBJ2-1; unclear D gene. Trimming cost V 5 bases and J 9 bases, with 8 bases left between them. This CDR3 comprises 11 residues. CDR3 DNA sequence: TGTGCCAGCAGTCCAACAACTGAGCAGTTCTTC. Its protein is CASSPTTEQFF.

This clonotype has ten or more counts. J is TRBJ2-7 and V is TRBV3-1; possibly TRBD1 or TRBD2 for D (5 bases each). With 5 bases removed from V and 4 bases from J, the gap between germline ends came to 12 bases. Germline CDR1 is LGHDT and CDR2 is YNNKEL (reference sequence). This CDR3 has 13 amino acids. CDR3 residues: CASSAQGVYEQYF. For the CDR3, the DNA is TGTGCCAGCAGCGCGCAGGGAGTGTACGAGCAGTACTTC.

This clonotype was found many times. V gene TRBV6-2 or TRBV6-3 combines with J gene TRBJ1-5; D perhaps matches TRBD1 (5 bases). The CDR3 is 16 residues long. Trimming cost V 0 bases and J 0 bases, with 9 bases left between them. Germline V lookup: CDR1 MNHEY, CDR2 SVGEGT. CDR3 DNA sequence: TGTGCCAGCAGTTACTCTGGGACGGATAGCAATCAGCCCCAGCATTTT. Its protein product is CASSYSGTDSNQPQHF.

V is TRBV4-2 and J is TRBJ2-1; a weak D match, TRBD2 (5 bases). Germline-derived CDR1 and CDR2 are LGHNA and YNFKEQ. CDR3 size: 14 residues. V was clipped by 1 base and J by 12 bases, with 16 bases between them. CDR3 sequence reads: CASSQVGSAGGQFF. In nucleotides, the CDR3 is TGTGCCAGCAGCCAAGTGGGCTCCGCGGGCGGGCAGTTCTTC.

This clonotype was detected many times. The chain carries TRBV13 and TRBJ2-3, with 7 bases identical to TRBD2. The trim removed 6 bases at V and 2 bases at J, leaving 11 bases unmatched. There are 16 residues in the CDR3. Germline CDR1 is PRHDT and CDR2 is FYEKMQ (reference sequence). The CDR3 loop reads CASSLRLSGFTDTQYF. CDR3 coding DNA: TGTGCCAGCAGTCTACGCCTTAGCGGGTTCACAGATACGCAGTATTTT. Full variable domain (outside the CDR3, taken from reference TRBV13 and TRBJ2-3): AAGVIQSPRHLIKEKRETATLKCYPIPRHDTVYWYQQGPGQDPQFLISFYEKMQSDKGSIPDRFSAQQFSDYHSELNMSSLELGDSALYFCASSLRLSGFTDTQYFGPGTRLTVL.